The text below deals with one TCR beta chain. Antigen: not known. The CDR3 is 13 amino acids. After removal of 3 bases from V and 10 bases from J, the junction contained 7 bases not matched to a gene. The germline CDR1 and CDR2 sequences are SGHDT and YYEEEE. This sample stems from a study of cytomegalovirus exposure and HLA in healthy donors. General study findings and limits: Using the classifier, cytomegalovirus status was reportedly diagnosed with high specificity and sensitivity. Cytomegalovirus-associated TCR beta chains were listed, numbering roughly 150. Some public TCRs appeared in many individuals, while most sequences were rare.

It was the approximately 130-subject validation cohort, separate from the approximately 620-subject first cohort, to which the donors belonged. Produced via immunoSEQ multiplex PCR; TCRdb's table is partial and in-frame only. The table has 130,000 to 150,000 clones, more than 80% seen once. This TCR was recovered from a woman in her twenties or thirties in good health and CMV-seropositive. Sequenced: PBMCs. This sequence joins TRBV5-6 and TRBJ2-1; the match to TRBD1 covers 7 bases. CDR3 in amino acids: CASSSNPDREQFF. CDR3 nucleotide sequence: TGTGCCAGCAGCTCCAACCCGGACAGGGAGCAGTTCTTC.